A selection of T cell receptor beta chains follows, all from one sample in a study of CD8+ T cells in alopecia areata. The protocol was immunoSEQ multiplex PCR, while the TCRdb copy is restricted to in-frame clones and leaves out a portion. The table records 200,000 to 250,000 clones, more than 60% of them present only once. Material: CD4+ T cells sorted from blood, obtained at week 44, from a patient treated with tofacitinib. These receptor sequences come from a human donor with alopecia areata. Both conserved end residues are part of each CDR3. Each record gives: V gene, clone size, J gene, D gene, CDR3 length, CDR3 DNA, CDR3 protein. D genes are given only for firm matches. A clone size is listed for some rows: how often the clone was seen (once, few, many), or a class if it is expanded.

TRBV5-5	once	TRBJ2-7	TRBD1	15	TGTGCCAGCAGCTCCCCCGGGACAGTCTCCTACGAGCAGTACTTC	CASSSPGTVSYEQYF
TRBV29-1	once	TRBJ1-2	.	13	TGCAGCGTTGAAGTAACAGGGAGCTATGGCTACACCTTC	CSVEVTGSYGYTF
TRBV7-2	.	TRBJ2-2	TRBD1	15	TGTGCCAGCAGCGCCGGACAGGGGGCCGGCGGGGAGCTGTTTTTT	CASSAGQGAGGELFF
TRBV5-4	.	TRBJ2-1	TRBD2	16	TGTGCCAGCAGCTTGCCGAGCGGGGGGACGTACAATGAGCAGTTCTTC	CASSLPSGGTYNEQFF
TRBV11-3	.	TRBJ2-2	.	14	TGTGCCAGCAGCTTAACCACATGGGGCGGGGAGCTGTTTTTT	CASSLTTWGGELFF
TRBV6-8	.	TRBJ2-7	TRBD1	15	TGTGCCAGCAGGGATGACAGGGGGTCTTTCGGCGAGCAGTACTTC	CASRDDRGSFGEQYF
TRBV5-6	.	TRBJ2-7	.	11	TGTGCCAGCAGCTGGATTAACGAGCAGTACTTC	CASSWINEQYF
TRBV29-1	.	TRBJ1-1	.	13	TGCAGCGTTGAAAAAAGGATGAACACTGAAGCTTTCTTT	CSVEKRMNTEAFF
TRBV28	few	TRBJ1-1	.	14	TGTGCCAGCAGTTTGCGGGGGATGAACACTGAAGCTTTCTTT	CASSLRGMNTEAFF
TRBV10-3	many	TRBJ2-7	TRBD1	14	TGTGCCATCAGTGAGGGGGGACAGGGCTACGAGCAGTACTTC	CAISEGGQGYEQYF
TRBV29-1	.	TRBJ1-5	.	13	TGCAGCGTTGCCCGGGGAGTGGGTCAGCCCCAGCATTTT	CSVARGVGQPQHF
TRBV2	.	TRBJ2-3	TRBD2	14	TGTGCCAGCAATCTAGCGGCGTCGCTGGATACGCAGTATTTT	CASNLAASLDTQYF
TRBV29-1	.	TRBJ1-5	TRBD1	13	TGCAGCGTATCCTACGACACAGGGGGCACCCAGCATTTT	CSVSYDTGGTQHF
TRBV4-3	few	TRBJ2-7	.	11	TGCGCCAGCAGCCCACACTACGAGCAGTACTTC	CASSPHYEQYF
TRBV6-5	.	TRBJ2-3	TRBD2	16	TGTGCCAGCAGTTACTCGGGCGCGGGGGGCACAGATACGCAGTATTTT	CASSYSGAGGTDTQYF
TRBV5-6	.	TRBJ2-7	TRBD2	18	TGTGCCAGCAGCTTTTCGCCCTTGATGGGAGGGGCCTCCTACGAGCAGTACTTC	CASSFSPLMGGASYEQYF
TRBV29-1	.	TRBJ2-2	TRBD1	16	TGCAGCGTTGCGGGACAGGTGAACGCGAACACCGGGGAGCTGTTTTTT	CSVAGQVNANTGELFF
TRBV7-2	.	TRBJ1-6	.	18	TGTGCCAGCAGCTTGGGCCCGGGAGAGGGCTCCTATAATTCACCCCTCCACTTT	CASSLGPGEGSYNSPLHF
TRBV29-1	.	TRBJ2-7	.	11	TGCAGCGTTGTATCAGGCGAAGAGCAGTACTTC	CSVVSGEEQYF
TRBV29-1	few	TRBJ2-7	TRBD1	12	TGCAGCGTTATGGACAGGGGGTACGAGCAGTACTTC	CSVMDRGYEQYF
TRBV7-3	.	TRBJ2-3	.	13	TGTGCCAGCAGCTTGCGAGAGGGAGATACGCAGTATTTT	CASSLREGDTQYF
TRBV7-2	.	TRBJ2-7	TRBD1	14	TGTGCCAGCAGCACCGACAGGGGCGCCTACGAGCAGTACTTC	CASSTDRGAYEQYF
TRBV2	.	TRBJ2-4	.	13	TGTGCCAGCAGTCCCCATGCCAAAAACATTCAGTACTTC	CASSPHAKNIQYF
TRBV12-5	.	TRBJ2-7	.	11	TGTGCTAGTGGTCCCTCCTACGAGCAGTACTTC	CASGPSYEQYF
TRBV25-1	.	TRBJ1-1	.	13	TGTGCCAGCACCCATGGGGGGAACACTGAAGCTTTCTTT	CASTHGGNTEAFF
TRBV4-3	few	TRBJ1-1	TRBD1	13	TGCGCCAGCAGCCAATCCGGGACAGGCACTCCTTTCTTT	CASSQSGTGTPFF
TRBV29-1	.	TRBJ2-6	.	16	TGCAGCGTTCTGGGCATAGGAGGCTCTGGGGCCAACGTCCTGACTTTC	CSVLGIGGSGANVLTF
TRBV25-1	.	TRBJ1-2	.	11	TGTGCCAGCAGTGAGGTGTATGGCTACACCTTC	CASSEVYGYTF
TRBV11-2	.	TRBJ2-7	.	14	TGTGCCAGCAGCTTACGTCAGTCTACCTACGAGCAGTACTTC	CASSLRQSTYEQYF
TRBV5-1	.	TRBJ2-2	.	13	TGCGCCAGCAGCTTCAGGGAAACCGGGGAGCTGTTTTTT	CASSFRETGELFF
TRBV30	.	TRBJ2-3	.	11	TGTGCCTGGACAATCGGAGATACGCAGTATTTT	CAWTIGDTQYF
TRBV15	.	TRBJ1-2	TRBD1	16	TGTGCCACCAGCAGAGACCGGATCGGACAGGGGGGAGGCTACACCTTC	CATSRDRIGQGGGYTF
TRBV2	few	TRBJ1-5	TRBD1	14	TGTGCCAGCAGTCGAGACAGGGAGAAAAAGCCCCAGCATTTT	CASSRDREKKPQHF
TRBV5-1	.	TRBJ1-6	.	14	TGCGCCAGCAGCTTTGCGGGTAATAGTTCACCCCTCCACTTT	CASSFAGNSSPLHF
TRBV7-9	.	TRBJ1-2	TRBD1	17	TGTGCCAGCAGCTTAGTGGTCGGACAGGGGATTAACTATGGCTACACCTTC	CASSLVVGQGINYGYTF
TRBV27	.	TRBJ2-3	.	14	TGTGCCAGCGCTGAGCCCGGGCGGACAGATACGCAGTATTTT	CASAEPGRTDTQYF
TRBV4-3	.	TRBJ1-2	TRBD1	18	TGCGCCAGCAGCCAAGAATTTGTGGGATCAGGGGGCAGCTATGGCTACACCTTC	CASSQEFVGSGGSYGYTF
TRBV4-3	.	TRBJ2-7	TRBD1	15	TGCGCCAGCAGCCAAGCTACAGGGGGTAGAGGCGAGCAGTACTTC	CASSQATGGRGEQYF
TRBV19	.	TRBJ1-1	.	14	TGTGCCAGTAGTATATACCAGGGTGGCACTGAAGCTTTCTTT	CASSIYQGGTEAFF
TRBV19	.	TRBJ2-3	.	14	TGTGCCAGTAGTATTAGCGTAAACACAGATACGCAGTATTTT	CASSISVNTDTQYF
TRBV7-3	.	TRBJ1-6	.	15	TGTGCCAGCAGCCCACCGACAGATAATAATTCACCCCTCCACTTT	CASSPPTDNNSPLHF
TRBV30	.	TRBJ2-1	.	14	TGTGCCTGGAGTGCCATACCTCTTCAGAATGAGCAGTTCTTC	CAWSAIPLQNEQFF
TRBV11-1	.	TRBJ2-2	.	15	TGTGCCAGCAGCTTGGAAGAGGGCTCGCCCGGGGAGCTGTTTTTT	CASSLEEGSPGELFF
TRBV7-3	.	TRBJ2-6	.	19	TGTGCCAGCAGCGCAAGACTAGACCATACCCACTCTGGGGCCAACGTCCTGACTTTC	CASSARLDHTHSGANVLTF
TRBV4-3	.	TRBJ1-2	.	13	TGCGCCAGCAGCCAAGATCGGACCTATGGCTACACCTTC	CASSQDRTYGYTF
TRBV29-1	.	TRBJ1-1	.	14	TGCAGCGCCGAGGGTCTCAATTGGAACACTGAAGCTTTCTTT	CSAEGLNWNTEAFF
TRBV7-2	many	TRBJ2-2	.	15	TGTGCCAGCAGCCCGCCGTCGGGAACCGGCGGGGAGCTGTTTTTT	CASSPPSGTGGELFF
TRBV14	.	TRBJ1-1	.	15	TGTGCCAGCAGCCAAGACAGGTTTGGAGGGGACGAAGCTTTCTTT	CASSQDRFGGDEAFF
TRBV2	.	TRBJ2-7	TRBD2	12	TGTGCCAGCAGCACTAGCGGCTACGAGCAGTACTTC	CASSTSGYEQYF
TRBV19	few	TRBJ1-2	.	13	TGTGCCAGCACAACGGGGGGATATGGTGGCTACACCTTC	CASTTGGYGGYTF